The TCR beta chain described here comes from a study of cytomegalovirus exposure and HLA in healthy donors. Study results and caveats: About 150 TCR beta chains were listed as cytomegalovirus-associated.

To note about this clone: Its matching antigen is unknown.

Clones were sequenced by immunoSEQ multiplex PCR, and TCRdb holds only the in-frame ones, with some missing. The data contain about 89,000 clones, about four fifths of them singletons. Trimming removed 4 bases at V and 3 bases at J, with 7 bases between. The CDR3 length is 13 residues. CDR1 is MDHEN, CDR2 SYDVKM, per germline. This TCR came from a woman under 30 in good health and CMV-seropositive. Sequencing was done on a sample of PBMCs. V and J are TRBV28 and TRBJ1-3, with D tentatively TRBD1 (5 bases). The chain's CDR3 is CASSWGVGNTIYF. As DNA, the CDR3 is TGTGCCAGCAGTTGGGGGGTTGGAAACACCATATATTTT.